This T cell receptor (beta chain) was captured by sequencing in a study of glioma-infiltrating T cells after dendritic cell vaccination. Background on the study: Patients received autologous tumor lysate-pulsed dendritic cell vaccination between about 2002 and 2013.

Sample time point: after dendritic cell vaccination, including at tumor progression/relapse. TCRdb's table, derived via immunoSEQ multiplex PCR, lists solely in-frame clones and lacks some. The repertoire has some 99,000 clones, around 80% of them found once; the top ten carry roughly 5.3%. Germline assignment: CDR1 SNHLY and CDR2 FYNNEI. The V segment lost 8 bases and the J segment 5 bases; nucleotides outside the gene matches: 10. The CDR3 contains 14 residues. The starting material was blood, obtained after dendritic cell vaccination. The sequence came from a human donor with glioblastoma. J is TRBJ2-5 and V is TRBV2; 8 nucleotides align to TRBD2. The CDR3 nucleotides are TGTGCCAGCTTCCCAGCGGGGGCGGGGGAGACCCAGTACTTC. This gives the protein CASFPAGAGETQYF.